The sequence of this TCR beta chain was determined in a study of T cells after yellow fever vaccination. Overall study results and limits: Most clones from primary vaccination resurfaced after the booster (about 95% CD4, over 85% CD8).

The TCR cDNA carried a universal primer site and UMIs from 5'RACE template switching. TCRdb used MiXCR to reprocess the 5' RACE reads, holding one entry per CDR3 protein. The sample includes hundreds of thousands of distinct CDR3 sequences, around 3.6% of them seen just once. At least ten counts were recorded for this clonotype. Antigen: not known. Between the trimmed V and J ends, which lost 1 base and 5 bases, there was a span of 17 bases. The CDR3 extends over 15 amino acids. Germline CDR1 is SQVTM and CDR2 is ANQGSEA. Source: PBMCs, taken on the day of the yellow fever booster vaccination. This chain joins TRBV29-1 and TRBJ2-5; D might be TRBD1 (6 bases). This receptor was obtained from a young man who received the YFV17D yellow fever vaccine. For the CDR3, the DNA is TGCAGCGTTGAAGGGTTAGGGGGACGTCGGGAGACCCAGTACTTC. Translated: CSVEGLGGRRETQYF. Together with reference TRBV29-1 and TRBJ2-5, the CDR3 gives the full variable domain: SAVISQKPSRDICQRGTSLTIQCQVDSQVTMMFWYRQQPGQSLTLIATANQGSEATYESGFVIDKFPISRPNLTFSTLTVSNMSPEDSSIYLCSVEGLGGRRETQYFGPGTRLLVL.